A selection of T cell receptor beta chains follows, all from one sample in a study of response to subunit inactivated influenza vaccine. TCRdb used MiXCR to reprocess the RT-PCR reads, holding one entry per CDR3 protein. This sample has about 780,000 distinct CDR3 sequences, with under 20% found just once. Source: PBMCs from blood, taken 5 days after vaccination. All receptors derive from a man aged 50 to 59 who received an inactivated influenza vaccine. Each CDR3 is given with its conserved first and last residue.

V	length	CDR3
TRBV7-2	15	CASSPGVGGFSPLHF
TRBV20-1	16	CSARDWASGTQETQYF
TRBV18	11	CASSPGEVQTF
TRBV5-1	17	CASSWNLAGINYNEQFF
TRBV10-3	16	CAISARRQGQDTEAFF
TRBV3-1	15	CASSQDPGRDETQYF
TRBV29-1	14	CSAGQSGRTDTQYF
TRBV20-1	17	CSAREGSGTGVNSPLHF
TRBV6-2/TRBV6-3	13	CASSYLGAGELFF
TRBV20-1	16	CSAIISGGVHTGELFF
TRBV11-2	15	CASSWGAGRNTEAFF
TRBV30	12	CAWSASADTQYF
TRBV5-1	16	CASSSLAGGGIDTQFF
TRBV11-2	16	CASRPGTSGRTDTQYF
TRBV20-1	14	CSAYTRVEGNEQFF
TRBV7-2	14	CASSRPGSGNTIYF
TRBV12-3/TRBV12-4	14	CASSFSHNPGELFF
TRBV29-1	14	CSVQWVGDGNTIYF
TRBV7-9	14	CASSISGRANEQYF
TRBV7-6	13	CASSLVQEETQYF
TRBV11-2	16	CASSTRTGWGIWTQYF
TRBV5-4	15	CASSSLGLPDNEQFF
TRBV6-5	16	CASSYYSQTSTDTQYF
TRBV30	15	CACRTGTGGNQPQHF
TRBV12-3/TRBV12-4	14	CASSLIPQQDGYTF
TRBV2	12	CASSGQLYEQYF
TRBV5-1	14	CASSLESVTGELFF
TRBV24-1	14	CATSDRDSHETQYF
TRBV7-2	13	CASSQGGIYEQYF
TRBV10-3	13	CAISRDASYEQYF
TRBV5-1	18	CASSLVAGGGSGANVLTF
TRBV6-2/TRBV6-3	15	CASSYEGRGTGELFF
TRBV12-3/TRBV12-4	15	CASRKRGGPYNEQFF
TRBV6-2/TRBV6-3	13	CASSIGDSVGQFF
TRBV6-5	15	CASSYSAGAGNEQFF
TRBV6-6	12	CASSYSITEAFF
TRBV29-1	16	CSVEVAGQPSYYEQYF
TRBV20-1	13	CSARGPSANEQFF
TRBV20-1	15	CSARPYTSAQETQYF
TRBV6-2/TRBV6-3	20	CASSYTLSSGGASSYNEQFF
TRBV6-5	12	CASTLGGGPAFF
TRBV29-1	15	CSGSYDRGVQETQYF
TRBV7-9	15	CASSFLAGTQETQYF
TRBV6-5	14	CASSYSLSYNEQFF
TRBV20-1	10	CSARINEQFF
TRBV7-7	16	CASSHTQGPSTDTQYF
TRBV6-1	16	CASSETLAGASDEQYF
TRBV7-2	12	CASSFFPSEQYF
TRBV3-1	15	CASSQERASGYEQYF